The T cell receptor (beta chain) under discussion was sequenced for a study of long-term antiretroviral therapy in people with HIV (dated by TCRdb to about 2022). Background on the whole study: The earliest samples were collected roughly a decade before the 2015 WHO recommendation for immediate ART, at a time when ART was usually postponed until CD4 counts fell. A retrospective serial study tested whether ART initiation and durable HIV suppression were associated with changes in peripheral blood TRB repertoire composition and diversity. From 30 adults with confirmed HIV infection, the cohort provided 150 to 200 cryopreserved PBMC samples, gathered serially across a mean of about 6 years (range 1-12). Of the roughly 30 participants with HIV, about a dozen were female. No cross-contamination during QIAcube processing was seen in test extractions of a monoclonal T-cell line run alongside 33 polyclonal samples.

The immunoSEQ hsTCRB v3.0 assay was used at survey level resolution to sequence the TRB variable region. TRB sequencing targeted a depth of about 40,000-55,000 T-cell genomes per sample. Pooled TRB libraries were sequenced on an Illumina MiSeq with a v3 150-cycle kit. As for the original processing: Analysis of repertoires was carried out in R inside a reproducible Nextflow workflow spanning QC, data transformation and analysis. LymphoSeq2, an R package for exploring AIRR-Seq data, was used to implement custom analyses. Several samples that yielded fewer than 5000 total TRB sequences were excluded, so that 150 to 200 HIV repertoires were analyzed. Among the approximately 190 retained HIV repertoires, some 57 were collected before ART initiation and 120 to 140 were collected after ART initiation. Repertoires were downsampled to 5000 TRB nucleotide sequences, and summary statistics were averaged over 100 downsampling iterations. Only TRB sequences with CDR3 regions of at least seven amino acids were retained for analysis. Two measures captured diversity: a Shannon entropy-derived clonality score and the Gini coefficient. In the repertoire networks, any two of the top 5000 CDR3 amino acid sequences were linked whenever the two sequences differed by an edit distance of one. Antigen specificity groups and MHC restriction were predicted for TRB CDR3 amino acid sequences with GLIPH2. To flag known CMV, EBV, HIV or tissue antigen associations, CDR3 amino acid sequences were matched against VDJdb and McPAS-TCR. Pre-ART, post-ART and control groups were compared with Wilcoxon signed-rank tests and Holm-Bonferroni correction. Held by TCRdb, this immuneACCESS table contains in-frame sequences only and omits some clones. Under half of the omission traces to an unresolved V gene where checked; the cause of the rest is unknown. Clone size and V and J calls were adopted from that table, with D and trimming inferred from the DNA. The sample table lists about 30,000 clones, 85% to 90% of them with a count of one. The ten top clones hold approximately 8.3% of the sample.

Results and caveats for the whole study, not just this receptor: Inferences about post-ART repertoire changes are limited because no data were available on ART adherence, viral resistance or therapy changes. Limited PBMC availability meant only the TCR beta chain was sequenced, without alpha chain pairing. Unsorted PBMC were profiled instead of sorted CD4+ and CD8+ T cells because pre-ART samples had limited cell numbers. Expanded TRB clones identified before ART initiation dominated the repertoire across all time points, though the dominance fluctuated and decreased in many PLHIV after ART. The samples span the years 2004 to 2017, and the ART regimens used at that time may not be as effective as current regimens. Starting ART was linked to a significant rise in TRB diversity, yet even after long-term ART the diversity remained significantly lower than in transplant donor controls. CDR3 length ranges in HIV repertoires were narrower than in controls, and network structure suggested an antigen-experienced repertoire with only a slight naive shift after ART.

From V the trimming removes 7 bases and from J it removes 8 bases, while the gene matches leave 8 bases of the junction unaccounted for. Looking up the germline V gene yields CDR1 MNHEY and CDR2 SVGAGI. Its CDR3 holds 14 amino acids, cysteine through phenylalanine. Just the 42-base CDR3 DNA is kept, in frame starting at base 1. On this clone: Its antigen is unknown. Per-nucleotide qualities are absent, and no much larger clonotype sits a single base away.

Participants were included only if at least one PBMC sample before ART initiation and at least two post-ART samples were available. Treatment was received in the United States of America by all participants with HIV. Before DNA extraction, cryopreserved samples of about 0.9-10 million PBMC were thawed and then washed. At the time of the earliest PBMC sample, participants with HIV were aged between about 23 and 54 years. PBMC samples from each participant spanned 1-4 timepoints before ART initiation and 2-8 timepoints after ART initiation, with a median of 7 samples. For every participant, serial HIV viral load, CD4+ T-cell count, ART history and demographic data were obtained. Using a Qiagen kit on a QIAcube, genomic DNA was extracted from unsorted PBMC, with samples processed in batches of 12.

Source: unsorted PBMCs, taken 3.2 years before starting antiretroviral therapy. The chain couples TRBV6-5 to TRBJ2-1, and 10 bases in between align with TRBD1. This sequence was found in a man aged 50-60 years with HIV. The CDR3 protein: CASKDRGRSDEQFF. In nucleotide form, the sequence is TGTGCCAGCAAAGACAGGGGGCGTTCCGATGAGCAGTTCTTC.